This TCR beta chain was recorded in a study of radiotherapy plus CTLA-4 blockade in lung cancer. Overall study: Of all patients, around 20% responded objectively and around 31% showed disease control. Study-wide results and limits: Per reports, early blood T cell clone dynamics, plus interferon-beta, forecast response most strongly.

This CDR3 is built from 15 residues. Measured with immunoSEQ multiplex PCR; TCRdb has only the in-frame clones, and not every one. The profile shows about 83,000 clones, around 78% of them singletons. In the case of this clone: The antigen remains undetermined.

The sample consisted of peripheral blood, taken from a patient treated with radiotherapy plus ipilimumab. This TCR came from a human donor with non-small cell lung cancer who had a partial response to radiotherapy plus ipilimumab. Some clones in this sample may be carry-over from other donors' samples. The chain uses TRBV12-1 and TRBJ1-3; the table's D gene call, TRBD1, was not cross checked with the DNA. TRBV12-1 is described as a pseudogene. The CDR3 DNA reads TGTGCCAGCAGAAGGACAGGGGGCTCTGGAAACACCATATATTTT. This gives the protein CASRRTGGSGNTIYF.